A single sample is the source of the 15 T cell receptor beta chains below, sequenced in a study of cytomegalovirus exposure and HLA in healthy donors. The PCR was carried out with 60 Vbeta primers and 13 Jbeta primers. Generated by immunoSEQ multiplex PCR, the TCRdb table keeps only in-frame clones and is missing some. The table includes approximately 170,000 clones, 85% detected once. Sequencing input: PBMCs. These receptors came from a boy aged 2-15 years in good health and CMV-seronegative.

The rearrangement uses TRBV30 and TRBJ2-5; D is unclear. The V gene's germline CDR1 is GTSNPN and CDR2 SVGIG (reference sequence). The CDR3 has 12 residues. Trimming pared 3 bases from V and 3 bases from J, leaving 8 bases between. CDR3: CAWSDNKETQYF. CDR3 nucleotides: TGTGCCTGGAGCGACAACAAAGAGACCCAGTACTTC.

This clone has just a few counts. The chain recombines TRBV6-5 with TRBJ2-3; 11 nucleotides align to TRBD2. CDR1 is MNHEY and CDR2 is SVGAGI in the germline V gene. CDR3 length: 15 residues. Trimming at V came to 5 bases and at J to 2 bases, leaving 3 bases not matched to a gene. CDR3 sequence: CASSPLAGVTDTQYF. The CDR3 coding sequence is TGTGCCAGCAGTCCACTAGCGGGGGTCACAGATACGCAGTATTTT.

The CDR3 DNA is TGTGCCAGCAGTTCAGACAGGGACTCCTACAATGAGCAGTTCTTC. Its protein is CASSSDRDSYNEQFF. The rearrangement uses TRBV6-5 and TRBJ2-1, with 7 bases matching TRBD1. This CDR3 spans 15 amino acids. Germline CDR1 and CDR2: MNHEY and SVGAGI. V gave up 4 bases and J gave up 0 bases; unmatched junction bases: 3.

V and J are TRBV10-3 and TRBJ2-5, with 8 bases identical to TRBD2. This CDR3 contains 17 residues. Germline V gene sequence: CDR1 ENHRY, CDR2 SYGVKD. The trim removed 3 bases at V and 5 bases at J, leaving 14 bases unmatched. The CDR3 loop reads CAISDPPAGAGGETQYF. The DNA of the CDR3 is TGTGCCATCAGTGACCCCCCAGCGGGGGCCGGTGGGGAGACCCAGTACTTC.

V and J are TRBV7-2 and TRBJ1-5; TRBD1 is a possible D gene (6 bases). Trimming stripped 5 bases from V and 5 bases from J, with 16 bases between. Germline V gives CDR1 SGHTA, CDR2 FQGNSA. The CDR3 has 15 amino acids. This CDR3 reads CASSRDRRYDQPQHF. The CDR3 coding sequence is TGTGCCAGCAGCAGAGACAGGCGGTATGATCAGCCCCAGCATTTT.

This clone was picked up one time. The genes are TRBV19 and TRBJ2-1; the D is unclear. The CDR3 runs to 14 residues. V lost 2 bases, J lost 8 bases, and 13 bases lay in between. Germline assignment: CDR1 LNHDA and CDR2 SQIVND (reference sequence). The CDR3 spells CASSIMAARDEQFF. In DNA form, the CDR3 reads TGTGCCAGTAGTATAATGGCCGCCCGGGATGAGCAGTTCTTC. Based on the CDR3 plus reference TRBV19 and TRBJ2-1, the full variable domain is DGGITQSPKYLFRKEGQNVTLSCEQNLNHDAMYWYRQDPGQGLRLIYYSQIVNDFQKGDIAEGYSVSREKKESFPLTVTSAQKNPTAFYLCASSIMAARDEQFFGPGTRLTVL.

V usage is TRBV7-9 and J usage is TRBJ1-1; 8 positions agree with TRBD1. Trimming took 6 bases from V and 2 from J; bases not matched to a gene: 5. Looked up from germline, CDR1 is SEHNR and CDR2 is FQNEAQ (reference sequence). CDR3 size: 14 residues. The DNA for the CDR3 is TGTGCCAGCAGTTCCCAGGGGGCCAACACTGAAGCTTTCTTT. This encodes CASSSQGANTEAFF.

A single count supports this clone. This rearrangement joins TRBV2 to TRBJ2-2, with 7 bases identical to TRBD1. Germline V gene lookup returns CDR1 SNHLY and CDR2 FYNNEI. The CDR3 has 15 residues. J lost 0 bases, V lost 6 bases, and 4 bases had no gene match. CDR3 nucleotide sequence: TGTGCCAGCAGAGGGGACAGATCGAACACCGGGGAGCTGTTTTTT. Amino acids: CASRGDRSNTGELFF.

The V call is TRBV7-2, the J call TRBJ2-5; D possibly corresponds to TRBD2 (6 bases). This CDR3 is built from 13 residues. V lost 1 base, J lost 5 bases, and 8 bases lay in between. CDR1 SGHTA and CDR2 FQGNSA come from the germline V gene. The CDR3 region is CASSLDRGETQYF. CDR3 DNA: TGTGCCAGCAGCTTAGATCGGGGGGAGACCCAGTACTTC.

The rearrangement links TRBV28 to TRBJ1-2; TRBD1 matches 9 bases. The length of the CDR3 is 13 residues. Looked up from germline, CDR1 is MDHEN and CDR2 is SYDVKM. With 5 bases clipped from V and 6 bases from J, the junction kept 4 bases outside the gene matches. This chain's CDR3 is CASSGDRAHGYTF. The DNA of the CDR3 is TGTGCCAGCAGTGGGGACAGGGCCCATGGCTACACCTTC.

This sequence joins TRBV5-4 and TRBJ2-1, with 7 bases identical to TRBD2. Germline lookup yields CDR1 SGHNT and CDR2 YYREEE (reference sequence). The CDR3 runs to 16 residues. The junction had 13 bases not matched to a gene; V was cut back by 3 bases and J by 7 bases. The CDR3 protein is CASSYAGVEGRNEQFF. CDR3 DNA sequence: TGTGCCAGCAGCTACGCGGGAGTCGAGGGTAGGAATGAGCAGTTCTTC.

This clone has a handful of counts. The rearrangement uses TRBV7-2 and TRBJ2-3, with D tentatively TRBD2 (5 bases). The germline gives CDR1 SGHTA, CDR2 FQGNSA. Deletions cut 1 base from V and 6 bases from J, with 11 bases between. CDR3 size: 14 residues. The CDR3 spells CASSLVRARDTQYF. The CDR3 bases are TGTGCCAGCAGCTTAGTGAGGGCCAGGGATACGCAGTATTTT.

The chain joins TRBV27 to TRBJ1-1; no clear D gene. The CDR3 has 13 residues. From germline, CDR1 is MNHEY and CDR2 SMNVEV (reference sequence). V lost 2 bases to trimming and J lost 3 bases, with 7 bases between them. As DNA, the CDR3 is TGTGCCAGCAGTTTAGAGAGAGACACTGAAGCTTTCTTT. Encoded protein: CASSLERDTEAFF.

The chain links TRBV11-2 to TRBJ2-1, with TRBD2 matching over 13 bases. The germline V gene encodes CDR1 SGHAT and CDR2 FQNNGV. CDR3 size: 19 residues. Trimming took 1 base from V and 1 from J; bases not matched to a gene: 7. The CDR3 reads CASSLGTSGGTWSYNEQFF. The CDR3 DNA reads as TGTGCCAGCAGCTTAGGGACTAGCGGGGGAACTTGGTCCTACAATGAGCAGTTCTTC.

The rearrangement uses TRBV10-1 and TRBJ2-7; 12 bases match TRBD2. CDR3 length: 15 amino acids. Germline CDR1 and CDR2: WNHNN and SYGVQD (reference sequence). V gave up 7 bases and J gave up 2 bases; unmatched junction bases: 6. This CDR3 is CASTPASGGAYEQYV. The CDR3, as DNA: TGCGCCAGCACCCCGGCTAGCGGGGGGGCCTACGAGCAGTACGTC.